A single sample is the source of the 27 T cell receptor beta chains below, sequenced in a study of shared clonotypes between healthy human individuals. The naive CD8 subset, CD45RO-negative cells positively selected for CCR7, excluded terminally differentiated effector memory CD45RA+ cells. Libraries were prepared by immunoSEQ multiplex PCR; TCRdb keeps only in-frame clonotypes and omits some of them. The table has about 2.1 million clones, just under 95% seen once. Sequences were obtained from naive CD8+ T cells from PBMCs. These receptor sequences come from a man aged 18 to 30 in good health. Some clones in this sample may be carry-over from other donors' samples.

This chain uses TRBV25-1 with TRBJ2-3, with a possible D match to TRBD1 (5 bases). This CDR3 has 13 amino acids. Germline V gives CDR1 MGHDK, CDR2 SYGVNS. Deletions cut 1 base from V and 8 bases from J, with 10 bases between. In DNA, the CDR3 is TGTGCCAGCAGTGAATCTAGTGGGGCTACGCAGTATTTT. It translates to CASSESSGATQYF.

This clone was recorded a few times. The chain couples TRBV9 to TRBJ2-2, with TRBD2 as a possible D gene (6 bases). Trimming cost V 8 bases and J 3 bases, with 11 bases left between them. CDR1 is SGDLS, CDR2 YYNGEE, per germline. This CDR3 is 13 amino acids long. The CDR3 is CASGRPHTGELFF. DNA of the CDR3: TGTGCCAGTGGGAGGCCCCACACCGGGGAGCTGTTTTTT.

CDR3 region: CASSVDEAGGDTDTQYF. Here the CDR3 DNA reads TGTGCCAGCAGCGTAGACGAAGCGGGTGGAGACACAGATACGCAGTATTTT. This chain links TRBV9 with TRBJ2-3; possible D gene TRBD2, 6 bases. The germline CDR1 and CDR2 sequences are SGDLS and YYNGEE. Trimming cost V 0 bases and J 2 bases, with 16 bases left between them. This CDR3 spans 17 amino acids.

The sample holds one count of this clone. V is TRBV29-1 and J is TRBJ2-3, with D perhaps matching TRBD2 (6 bases). The CDR3 sequence is 14 residues long. CDR1 SQVTM and CDR2 ANQGSEA come from the germline V gene. V was trimmed by 1 base and J by 5 bases, leaving 13 bases between them. CDR3 nucleotide sequence: TGCAGCGTTGAAGGGATAAGCGGGCGAGATACGCAGTATTTT. Translation: CSVEGISGRDTQYF.

Details on this clone: Within the sample, other DNA sequences also encode this same CDR3. This chain links TRBV19 with TRBJ2-7; D gene ambiguous. The V gene lost 3 bases and the J gene lost 3 bases, with 9 bases spanning the gap. This CDR3 is built from 13 residues. In germline, CDR1 is LNHDA, CDR2 SQIVND (reference sequence). The CDR3 bases are TGTGCCAGTAGTATCAGACCAGACTACGAGCAGTACTTC. Translation: CASSIRPDYEQYF.

Points on this clone: Other DNA sequences in the same sample also yield this CDR3. V usage is TRBV10-3 and J usage is TRBJ2-1; D not certain. Germline V gives CDR1 ENHRY, CDR2 SYGVKD. CDR3 size: 11 residues. V lost 0 bases and J 10 bases, leaving 4 bases between the germline ends. The CDR3 sequence: CAISESGEQFF. CDR3 DNA sequence: TGTGCCATCAGTGAGTCCGGCGAGCAGTTCTTC.

V gene TRBV7-6 combines with J gene TRBJ2-7; perhaps TRBD1 as D (5 bases). This CDR3 contains 15 residues. Germline loops: CDR1 SGHVS, CDR2 FNYEAQ. V lost 0 bases to trimming and J lost 2 bases, with 11 bases between them. Here the CDR3 reads CASSLARAATYEQYF. CDR3 nucleotide sequence: TGTGCCAGCAGCTTAGCCAGGGCCGCTACCTACGAGCAGTACTTC.

V is TRBV5-6 and J is TRBJ2-2, with 8 bases aligning to TRBD2. Germline-derived CDR1 and CDR2 are SGHDT and YYEEEE. V dropped 0 bases and J dropped 6; count of bases not matched to a gene: 4. CDR3 length: 15 residues. The CDR3 loop reads CASSLALAGSGELFF. CDR3 sequence (DNA): TGTGCCAGCAGCTTGGCGCTAGCGGGCTCCGGGGAGCTGTTTTTT.

This chain connects TRBV11-2 to TRBJ2-7, with TRBD1 matching over 9 bases. The length of the CDR3 is 16 residues. Germline trimming cut 5 bases from V and 6 bases from J; bases unmatched to any gene: 14. The germline gives CDR1 SGHAT, CDR2 FQNNGV. CDR3 in DNA: TGTGCCAGCAGCCGAGGATACGGGACAGGGTTCTCCGAGCAGTACTTC. It encodes CASSRGYGTGFSEQYF.

The DNA for the CDR3 is TGTGCCAGCTCACCACGGCCCCTAGGACAGGGGTTCGAGCAGTACTTC. This codes for CASSPRPLGQGFEQYF. The chain carries TRBV18 and TRBJ2-7, with 9 positions matching TRBD1. V shed 1 base, J shed 6 bases, and the junction held 10 bases outside the gene matches. This CDR3 is built from 16 residues. Germline CDR1 and CDR2: KGHSH and LQKENI.

This chain connects TRBV28 to TRBJ1-1; D not certain. Germline assignment: CDR1 MDHEN and CDR2 SYDVKM. The length of the CDR3 is 14 residues. V was pared by 5 bases and J by 3 bases, with 13 bases between. CDR3 nucleotide sequence: TGTGCCAGCAGTCTCCAGTTAGCCGACACTGAAGCTTTCTTT. This encodes CASSLQLADTEAFF. The full variable domain, completed using reference TRBV28 and TRBJ1-1, is DVKVTQSSRYLVKRTGEKVFLECVQDMDHENMFWYRQDPGLGLRLIYFSYDVKMKEKGDIPEGYSVSREKKERFSLILESASTNQTSMYLCASSLQLADTEAFFGQGTRLTVV.

On this clone: This same CDR3 is encoded by further DNA sequences in the sample. J is TRBJ2-5 and V is TRBV19; unclear D gene. CDR1 is LNHDA, CDR2 SQIVND, per germline (reference sequence). The CDR3 has 11 amino acids. Deletions cut 6 bases from V and 2 bases from J, with 4 bases between. CDR3 nucleotide sequence: TGTGCCAGTAGCCGGCAAGAGACCCAGTACTTC. Its translation: CASSRQETQYF.

Written as DNA, the CDR3 is TGTGCCAGCAGTTTAGGGTGGGGGGATCAGCCCCAGCATTTT. Translating it yields CASSLGWGDQPQHF. The genes are TRBV27 and TRBJ1-5, with a possible D match to TRBD1 (5 bases). CDR1 and CDR2 (germline): MNHEY, SMNVEV (reference sequence). The V end lost 2 bases, the J end lost 5 bases, and 10 bases lay between the germline ends. The CDR3 consists of 14 residues.

The chain joins TRBV5-6 to TRBJ2-7, with TRBD1 matching over 9 bases. CDR3 length: 13 residues. The germline gives CDR1 SGHDT, CDR2 YYEEEE. The J segment lost 4 bases and the V segment lost 7 bases, leaving 6 bases of the junction unmatched. The CDR3 loop reads CASRDRGRYEQYF. In DNA form, the CDR3 reads TGTGCCAGCCGCGACAGGGGGAGGTACGAGCAGTACTTC.

This clone was seen more than once but under ten times. The rearrangement uses TRBV7-9 and TRBJ1-1; tentatively, D is TRBD1 (5 bases). The CDR3 is 15 residues long. Germline V lookup: CDR1 SEHNR, CDR2 FQNEAQ (reference sequence). V gave up 0 bases and J gave up 4 bases, with 12 bases separating them. CDR3 sequence: CASSLAGDRTTEAFF. CDR3 in DNA: TGTGCCAGCAGCTTAGCCGGTGACAGAACCACTGAAGCTTTCTTT.

The chain joins TRBV7-8 to TRBJ1-4, with a possible D match to TRBD1 (6 bases). Trimming shortened V by 5 bases and J by 7 bases, and 26 bases separated the two germline ends. The CDR3 has 18 amino acids. Per the germline V gene, CDR1 is SGHVS and CDR2 is FQNEAQ. CDR3 amino acids: CASSPSSDRLLEGEKLFF. CDR3 nucleotides: TGTGCCAGCAGCCCGAGCTCAGACAGGCTCTTAGAGGGTGAAAAACTGTTTTTT.

The rearrangement links TRBV27 to TRBJ2-7, with a possible D match to TRBD2 (6 bases). CDR1 and CDR2 (germline): MNHEY, SMNVEV (reference sequence). Trimming removed 6 bases at V and 3 bases at J, with 18 bases between. The CDR3 is 15 residues long. The CDR3, as DNA: TGTGCCAGCAGCCCGGACGGGGGAGGACGCTACGAGCAGTACTTC. This translates into CASSPDGGGRYEQYF.

The J gene is TRBJ2-1, the V gene TRBV27; 7 bases are a match to TRBD2. Looked up from germline, CDR1 is MNHEY and CDR2 is SMNVEV (reference sequence). The V gene end was trimmed by 5 bases and the J gene end by 5 bases; junction bases not matched to a gene: 12. This CDR3 spans 16 amino acids. CDR3 residues: CASSPRASGADNEQFF. In nucleotides, the CDR3 is TGTGCCAGCAGTCCCCGAGCTAGCGGAGCCGACAATGAGCAGTTCTTC.

V is TRBV29-1 and J is TRBJ2-1, with 7 bases aligning to TRBD1. The trim removed 0 bases at V and 2 bases at J, leaving 16 bases unmatched. The CDR3 spans 19 residues. Germline CDR1 is SQVTM and CDR2 is ANQGSEA. The CDR3, as DNA: TGCAGCGTTGAAGAAGGGGGCCGGGACAGTGGACGCGCCTACAATGAGCAGTTCTTC. It codes for CSVEEGGRDSGRAYNEQFF.

Note on this clone: Additional DNA sequences in this sample encode the identical CDR3. V is TRBV5-4 and J is TRBJ2-2, with unresolved D. V lost 2 bases and J 3 bases, leaving 2 bases between the germline ends. CDR3 size: 12 residues. CDR1 and CDR2 (germline): SGHNT, YYREEE (reference sequence). As DNA, the CDR3 is TGTGCCAGCAGCTTTTACACCGGGGAGCTGTTTTTT. Its translation is CASSFYTGELFF.

This chain joins TRBV5-4 and TRBJ2-7; TRBD2 matches 16 bases. This CDR3 is built from 15 residues. Trimming cost V 4 bases and J 4 bases; bases outside gene matches: 2. Germline-derived CDR1 and CDR2 are SGHNT and YYREEE (reference sequence). The CDR3 is CASSGGLAGGYEQYF. In DNA form, the CDR3 reads TGTGCCAGCAGCGGGGGACTAGCGGGAGGGTACGAGCAGTACTTC.

This sequence joins TRBV4-3 and TRBJ1-5, with D unresolved. The V and J ends lost 0 bases and 4 bases respectively, with 10 bases between them. CDR1 and CDR2 (germline): LGHNA, YSLEER. There are 15 residues in the CDR3. The chain's CDR3 is CASSQETGENQPQHF. DNA of the CDR3: TGCGCCAGCAGCCAAGAAACCGGGGAGAATCAGCCCCAGCATTTT.

V is TRBV4-1 and J is TRBJ1-2; perhaps TRBD1 as D (5 bases). The germline gives CDR1 MGHRA, CDR2 YSYEKL. CDR3 length: 12 residues. V was cut by 8 bases and J by 6 bases, with 13 bases left in between. CDR3 residues: CASGTGGDGYTF. The DNA of the CDR3 is TGCGCCAGCGGGACGGGAGGCGATGGCTACACCTTC.

The chain uses TRBV5-1 and TRBJ1-2, with a possible D match to TRBD1 (5 bases). The CDR3 is 13 amino acids. Between the trimmed V and J ends, which lost 0 bases and 8 bases, there was a span of 11 bases. Germline-derived CDR1 and CDR2 are SGHRS and YFSETQ. The CDR3: CASSLVRGSGYTF. DNA of the CDR3: TGCGCCAGCAGCTTGGTGAGGGGAAGCGGCTACACCTTC.

The V call is TRBV28, the J call TRBJ1-5, with TRBD1 matching over 11 bases. Germline CDR1 reads MDHEN; CDR2 reads SYDVKM. After removal of 10 bases from V and 9 bases from J, the junction contained 11 bases not matched to a gene. The CDR3 totals 14 residues. The CDR3 region is CAIQRGQGAWPQHF. The CDR3 DNA is TGTGCCATCCAACGAGGACAGGGGGCCTGGCCCCAGCATTTT.

This clone was recorded only once. The genes are TRBV19 and TRBJ1-5; unclear D gene. Germline values: CDR1 LNHDA, CDR2 SQIVND (reference sequence). CDR3 length: 12 amino acids. The V gene lost 6 bases and the J gene lost 6 bases, with 9 bases spanning the gap. CDR3 region: CASRGVSQPQHF. The DNA of the CDR3 is TGTGCCAGTAGAGGAGTAAGTCAGCCCCAGCATTTT.

The chain uses TRBV19 and TRBJ1-1; D unclear. The germline V gene has CDR1 LNHDA and CDR2 SQIVND (reference sequence). The CDR3 has 11 residues. Trimming left V 10 bases short and J 5 bases short, with 11 bases between. DNA for the CDR3: TGTGCCACTTCGGGCTTTACTGAAGCTTTCTTT. Encoded protein: CATSGFTEAFF.